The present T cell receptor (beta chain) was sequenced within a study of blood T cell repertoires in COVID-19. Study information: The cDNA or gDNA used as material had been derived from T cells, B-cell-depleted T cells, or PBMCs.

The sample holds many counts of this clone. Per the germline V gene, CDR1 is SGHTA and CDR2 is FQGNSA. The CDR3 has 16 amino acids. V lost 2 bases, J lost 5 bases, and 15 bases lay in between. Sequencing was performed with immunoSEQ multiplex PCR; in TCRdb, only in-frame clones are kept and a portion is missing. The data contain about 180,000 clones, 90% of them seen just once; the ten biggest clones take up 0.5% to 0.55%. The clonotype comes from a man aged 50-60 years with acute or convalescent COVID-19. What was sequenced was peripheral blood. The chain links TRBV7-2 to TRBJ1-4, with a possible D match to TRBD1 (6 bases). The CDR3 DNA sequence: TGTGCCAGCAGCTTACCGACGGACAGCCGAAATGAAAAACTGTTTTTT. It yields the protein CASSLPTDSRNEKLFF.